This entry lists 15 T cell receptor beta chains sequenced from one sample in a study of Graves' ophthalmopathy and Graves' hyperthyroidism. Investigators amplified TCR beta CDR3 regions from RNA transcripts. An opening RT-PCR round employed HTBI primers and preceded a second-round multiplex PCR. From the multiplex PCR reads, TCRdb called clonotypes with MiXCR, one entry per CDR3 protein. Of about 500,000 distinct CDR3 sequences detected, around an eighth appear once; the ten largest clones hold roughly 9.8%. Source material: blood. These receptors all stem from a woman aged 25 to 45 with Graves' ophthalmopathy.

The chain combines TRBV6-1 with TRBJ2-5, with D perhaps matching TRBD2 (6 bases). This CDR3 has 14 residues. The V gene's germline CDR1 is MNHNS and CDR2 SASEGT. V lost 6 bases and J lost 5, with 16 bases in between. This CDR3 reads CASSDGGDVETQYF. The CDR3 nucleotides read TGTGCCAGCAGCGACGGCGGGGACGTGGAGACCCAGTACTTC.

The table lists this clonotype with a few counts. Here the CDR3 DNA reads TGTGCCAGTAGTACGAACCGGGTTCCCACGGAGACCCAGTACTTC. Translation: CASSTNRVPTETQYF. The genes are TRBV19 and TRBJ2-5; D uncertain. The CDR3 is made up of 15 amino acids. With 4 bases removed from V and 5 bases from J, the gap between germline ends came to 17 bases. Germline CDR1 LNHDA, CDR2 SQIVND (reference sequence).

The chain is built from TRBV20-1 and TRBJ1-1; 10 nucleotides match TRBD1. Germline values: CDR1 DFQATT, CDR2 SNEGSKA (reference sequence). J lost 6 bases, V lost 6 bases, and 13 bases had no gene match. The CDR3 spans 15 residues. The CDR3 loop reads CSAGAGGTGVSEAFF. For the CDR3, the DNA is TGCAGTGCCGGGGCCGGCGGGACAGGGGTTTCTGAAGCTTTCTTT.

This clonotype occurred many times. V and J are TRBV6-1 and TRBJ1-6; 7 bases match TRBD1. After removal of 4 bases from V and 7 bases from J, the junction contained 4 bases not matched to a gene. Germline lookup yields CDR1 MNHNS and CDR2 SASEGT. This CDR3 has 14 amino acids. The CDR3 region is CASSVQGPNSPLHF. The CDR3, as DNA: TGTGCCAGCAGTGTACAGGGGCCCAATTCACCCCTCCACTTT.

This clonotype was observed many times. One junction end disagrees with the germline gene, perhaps due to a read error. This chain links TRBV11-2 with TRBJ2-7, with D unresolved. The CDR3 loop spans 11 amino acids. Germline CDR1 SGHAT, CDR2 FQNNGV. The CDR3 spells CSSSRTYEQYF. DNA of the CDR3: TGTTCCAGCAGTCGCACCTACGAGCAGTACTTC. The full variable domain, completed using reference TRBV11-2 and TRBJ2-7, is EAGVAQSPRYKIIEKRQSVAFWCNPISGHATLYWYQQILGQGPKLLIQFQNNGVVDDSQLPKDRFSAERLKGVDSTLKIQPAKLEDSAVYLCSSSRTYEQYFGPGTRLTVT.

About this clonotype: This sequence may be a read error, since a much larger clone differs from it by one base. The chain combines TRBV10-3 with TRBJ2-5; no definite D call. Germline V CDR1 and CDR2: ENHRY, SYGVKD. The CDR3 runs 12 residues. With 4 bases removed from V and 0 bases from J, the gap between germline ends came to 3 bases. For the CDR3, the DNA is TGTGCCATCAGTGGGTACCAAGAGACCCAGTACTTC. Translation: CAISGYQETQYF.

In this sample, this clonotype turned up many times. In DNA, the CDR3 is TGCAGTGCTATAAGACTAGCGGGAGTTGGCGAGCAGTACTTC. Its protein product is CSAIRLAGVGEQYF. The chain is built from TRBV20-1 and TRBJ2-7, with TRBD2 matching 12 bases. Germline CDR1 DFQATT, CDR2 SNEGSKA (reference sequence). CDR3 length: 14 amino acids. The ends lost 4 bases at V and 6 bases at J; junction bases unmatched: 7.

This clonotype appeared many times. The CDR3 DNA is TGCAGTGCTAGCCGGGGTCCCCCAAATCAGCCCCAGCATTTT. Protein product: CSASRGPPNQPQHF. This chain joins TRBV20-1 and TRBJ1-5; D is uncertain. CDR1 and CDR2 from the germline V gene are DFQATT and SNEGSKA (reference sequence). The V and J ends lost 3 bases and 4 bases respectively, with 13 bases between them. The CDR3 loop spans 14 amino acids.

In its sample, this clonotype was seen many times. This rearrangement joins TRBV19 to TRBJ2-7; the D is unclear. Trimming cost V 0 bases and J 6 bases, with 9 bases left between them. The CDR3 has 13 amino acids. Germline-derived CDR1 and CDR2 are LNHDA and SQIVND (reference sequence). CDR3 sequence (DNA): TGTGCCAGTAGTATAGATCGCAACGGCGAGCAGTACTTC. Translation: CASSIDRNGEQYF.

This clonotype showed up many times. The chain has TRBV12-3 or TRBV12-4 and TRBJ1-5, with D possibly matching TRBD1 (5 bases). Trimming stripped 3 bases from V and 11 bases from J, with 8 bases between. This CDR3 has 11 residues. For the CDR3, the DNA is TGTGCCAGCAGTTTGGGGCACACCCAGCATTTT. Protein product: CASSLGHTQHF.

This clonotype occurred many times. V is TRBV2 and J is TRBJ2-5; 10 positions match TRBD2. The CDR3 spans 14 residues. Germline V CDR1 and CDR2: SNHLY, FYNNEI. V was pared by 9 bases and J by 5 bases, with 9 bases of the junction left unmatched. Here the CDR3 reads CARRLVTSGETQYF. The CDR3 DNA follows: TGTGCCAGACGCCTGGTGACTAGCGGGGAGACCCAGTACTTC.

This clonotype came up many times. The chain is built from TRBV30 and TRBJ2-7; 7 bases are shared with TRBD1. The germline V gene has CDR1 GTSNPN and CDR2 SVGIG (reference sequence). Trimming removed 3 bases from V and 3 bases from J; junction bases left unmatched: 8. CDR3 length: 14 residues. The CDR3 nucleotides read TGTGCCTGGAGAGAAACAGGGGTGGACTACGAGCAGTACTTC. This encodes CAWRETGVDYEQYF. Drawing the rest from reference TRBV30 and TRBJ2-7, the complete variable domain is SQTIHQWPATLVQPVGSPLSLECTVEGTSNPNLYWYRQAAGRGLQLLFYSVGIGQISSEVPQNLSASRPQDRQFILSSKKLLLSDSGFYLCAWRETGVDYEQYFGPGTRLTVT.

The table lists this clonotype with many counts. V is TRBV5-1 and J is TRBJ2-2; D not resolved. This CDR3 region has 15 residues. The V gene lost 2 bases and the J gene lost 2 bases, with 10 bases spanning the gap. Germline values: CDR1 SGHRS, CDR2 YFSETQ. Here the CDR3 reads CASSFVGLNTGELFF. The CDR3 nucleotides are TGCGCCAGCAGCTTTGTCGGCCTTAACACCGGGGAGCTGTTTTTT.

The chain employs TRBV6-2 or TRBV6-3 and TRBJ2-5; the D gene is possibly TRBD2 (6 bases). Per the germline V gene, CDR1 is MNHEY and CDR2 is SVGEGT. CDR3 size: 15 residues. V was cut by 4 bases and J by 1 base, with 13 bases left in between. Written as DNA, the CDR3 is TGTGCCAGCAGTTCCTCTACCGGGGGCCAAGAGACCCAGTACTTC. Amino acids: CASSSSTGGQETQYF.

This clonotype was counted at least ten times. V gene TRBV12-3 or TRBV12-4 combines with J gene TRBJ2-4; perhaps TRBD2 as D (6 bases). Trimming took off 6 bases at V and 1 base at J, with 22 bases between the two ends. CDR3 length equals 18 residues. The CDR3 nucleotides are TGTGCCAGCAGGCCTAGCGAGACGGCAGCCTGGGCCAAAAACATTCAGTACTTC. Protein: CASRPSETAAWAKNIQYF.